The 23 T cell receptor beta chains presented below share a single source sample, sequenced in a study of blood T cells in healthy people across ages. A second PCR, run for roughly 7 to 12 cycles, used a sample-barcoded 5' primer plus a J-beta primer mix. Using its own MiXCR run on the 5' RACE reads, TCRdb lists one record per CDR3 protein. The repertoire holds roughly 800,000 distinct CDR3 sequences, roughly 50% seen once, with around 22% in the top ten. The sequencing sample was made of blood. The receptors derive from a man aged 25 to 40 in good health.

The chain couples TRBV4-1 to TRBJ2-7, with TRBD1 matching over 7 bases. CDR1 MGHRA and CDR2 YSYEKL come from the germline V gene. The CDR3 loop spans 15 amino acids. Trimming took 0 bases from V and 7 from J; bases not matched to a gene: 9. Here the CDR3 reads CASSQDGRGGEEQYF. For the CDR3, the DNA is TGCGCCAGCAGCCAAGATGGTCGAGGGGGCGAAGAGCAGTACTTC.

This clonotype showed up just once. The chain combines TRBV7-2 with TRBJ2-4; D not resolved. This CDR3 has 15 residues. In germline, CDR1 is SGHTA, CDR2 FQGNSA. V lost 0 bases and J lost 5, with 11 bases in between. Here the CDR3 reads CASSLALINENIQYF. The CDR3 region has the DNA TGTGCCAGCAGCTTAGCTTTGATAAACGAAAACATTCAGTACTTC.

This sequence joins TRBV4-3 and TRBJ2-1; tentatively, D is TRBD2 (6 bases). Germline loops: CDR1 LGHNA, CDR2 YSLEER. Trimming stripped 3 bases from V and 5 bases from J, with 11 bases between. The CDR3 has 14 amino acids. CDR3 in DNA: TGCGCCAGCAGCCAGGAGGGCAGGGACAATGAGCAGTTCTTC. Protein: CASSQEGRDNEQFF.

The chain has TRBV14 and TRBJ1-2; 7 bases line up with TRBD1. This CDR3 region has 17 residues. Germline loops: CDR1 SGHDN, CDR2 FVKESK. V trimming: 2 bases; J trimming: 4 bases; junction bases outside the gene matches: 13. The CDR3 DNA sequence: TGTGCCAGCAGCCAACTGGGACAGACCCACCGGGTCTATGGCTACACCTTC. Translated, it gives CASSQLGQTHRVYGYTF.

The rearrangement joins TRBV5-1 to TRBJ2-5; D unresolved. TRBJ2-7 explains the end of the DNA better; the J call may be wrong. CDR1 SGHRS and CDR2 YFSETQ come from the germline V gene. The CDR3 runs 13 residues. The CDR3 nucleotides are TGCGCCAGCAGCTCCGTCACCAACGGCGAGCAGTACTTC. Amino acids: CASSSVTNGEQYF.

The rearrangement joins TRBV7-9 to TRBJ2-3; 15 nucleotides align to TRBD2. CDR3 size: 17 residues. Per germline, CDR1 SEHNR and CDR2 FQNEAQ (reference sequence). V lost 5 bases, J lost 1 base, and 4 bases stayed unmatched. The chain's CDR3 is CASSPWTSGRGTDTQYF. The CDR3 DNA sequence: TGTGCCAGCAGCCCCTGGACTAGCGGGAGGGGCACAGATACGCAGTATTTT.

The rearrangement links TRBV5-1 to TRBJ1-1; D perhaps matches TRBD1 (6 bases). The germline V gene has CDR1 SGHRS and CDR2 YFSETQ. There are 14 residues in the CDR3. Trimming stripped 7 bases from V and 9 bases from J, with 22 bases between. The CDR3 sequence is CASSLRQVGSQAFF. CDR3 DNA sequence: TGCGCCAGCTCCCTCCGACAGGTTGGATCCCAAGCTTTCTTT.

J is TRBJ2-1 and V is TRBV7-3; 9 bases agree with TRBD2. V trimming: 5 bases; J trimming: 7 bases; junction bases outside the gene matches: 12. Looked up from germline, CDR1 is SGHTA and CDR2 is FQGTGA. This CDR3 has 16 amino acids. CDR3 bases: TGTGCCAGCAGCATCTCATTACTAGCGGGCGGAAATGAGCAGTTCTTC. Its protein product is CASSISLLAGGNEQFF. Looking up the rest from reference TRBV7-3 and TRBJ2-1 gives the full variable domain: GAGVSQTPSNKVTEKGKYVELRCDPISGHTALYWYRQSLGQGPEFLIYFQGTGAADDSGLPNDRFFAVRPEGSVSTLKIQRTERGDSAVYLCASSISLLAGGNEQFFGPGTRLTVL.

Turning to this clonotype: The junction does not match germline at one end; this may be a read error. The chain couples TRBV29-1 to TRBJ1-5, with a weak D call TRBD1 (5 bases). There are 14 residues in the CDR3. The germline V gene has CDR1 SQVTM and CDR2 ANQGSEA. CDR3 DNA sequence: TGCAGCGTTAGGGGAGGCGGTTTCAATCCGCCCCAGCATTTT. It yields the protein CSVRGGGFNPPQHF.

V is TRBV7-3 and J is TRBJ2-7; 7 bases line up with TRBD1. The CDR3 has 15 amino acids. Per germline, CDR1 SGHTA and CDR2 FQGTGA. V shed 5 bases, J shed 7 bases, and the junction held 14 bases outside the gene matches. This CDR3 reads CASSPSPGQYTEQYF. For the CDR3, the DNA is TGTGCCAGCAGCCCCTCCCCGGGACAGTATACTGAGCAGTACTTC. Drawing the rest from reference TRBV7-3 and TRBJ2-7, the complete variable domain is GAGVSQTPSNKVTEKGKYVELRCDPISGHTALYWYRQSLGQGPEFLIYFQGTGAADDSGLPNDRFFAVRPEGSVSTLKIQRTERGDSAVYLCASSPSPGQYTEQYFGPGTRLTVT.

The chain links TRBV2 to TRBJ2-3; TRBD1 agrees at 8 bases. The CDR3 is 13 residues long. The J segment lost 6 bases and the V segment lost 7 bases, leaving 6 bases of the junction unmatched. CDR1 and CDR2 (germline): SNHLY, FYNNEI. CDR3 protein: CASTGWTGDTQYF. For the CDR3, the DNA is TGTGCCAGCACCGGATGGACAGGGGATACGCAGTATTTT.

In this sample, this clonotype turned up a few times. CDR3 in DNA: TGCGCCAGCAGTGAGTCCGGCAGGTATGAGCAGTTCTTC. This codes for CASSESGRYEQFF. The J gene is TRBJ2-1, the V gene TRBV10-1; D not resolved. This CDR3 region has 13 residues. V was cut by 0 bases and J by 8 bases, with 8 bases left in between. The germline CDR1 and CDR2 sequences are WNHNN and SYGVQD (reference sequence).

The rearrangement joins TRBV15 to TRBJ2-5, with no clear D. The CDR3 extends over 14 amino acids. V was shortened by 0 bases and J by 7 bases, with 12 bases between the two germline ends. In germline, CDR1 is LNHNV, CDR2 YYDKDF (reference sequence). The CDR3 sequence: CATSRDRAAPTQYF. For the CDR3, the DNA is TGTGCCACCAGCAGAGATCGTGCTGCACCGACCCAGTACTTC.

In its sample, this clonotype was seen a few times. V usage is TRBV7-2 and J usage is TRBJ2-5, with 12 bases identical to TRBD2. Germline trimming cut 0 bases from V and 2 bases from J; bases unmatched to any gene: 7. Germline V gene lookup returns CDR1 SGHTA and CDR2 FQGNSA. The CDR3 length is 18 residues. For the CDR3, the DNA is TGTGCCAGCAGCTTAGCGCGAGCGCTAGCGGGGGGGCAAGAGACCCAGTACTTC. Its translation is CASSLARALAGGQETQYF.

The CDR3 bases are TGTGCCAGCAGTTACCCAGGACTAGCGTCATGTACGATGGTAGAGACCCAGTACTTC. Protein sequence: CASSYPGLASCTMVETQYF. The rearrangement uses TRBV6-2 or TRBV6-3 and TRBJ2-5; 9 nucleotides align to TRBD2. Germline CDR1 and CDR2: MNHEY and SVGEGT. This CDR3 is built from 19 residues. The ends lost 2 bases at V and 4 bases at J; junction bases unmatched: 17.

This clonotype was observed a handful of times. This sequence joins TRBV7-3 and TRBJ1-2; 7 nucleotides align to TRBD1. The V gene end was trimmed by 10 bases and the J gene end by 8 bases; junction bases not matched to a gene: 10. The CDR3 consists of 12 residues. Germline loops: CDR1 SGHTA, CDR2 FQGTGA. For the CDR3, the DNA is TGTGCCACCCAAGGGGGCGCGGACGGCTACACCTTC. This gives the protein CATQGGADGYTF.

J is TRBJ2-1 and V is TRBV4-2, with TRBD2 as a possible D gene (5 bases). The CDR3 contains 15 residues. Trimming stripped 3 bases from V and 8 bases from J, with 17 bases between. Per germline, CDR1 LGHNA and CDR2 YNFKEQ. CDR3 sequence reads: CASSHGVRARDEQFF. The CDR3 DNA reads as TGTGCCAGCAGCCATGGTGTGCGGGCCCGAGATGAGCAGTTCTTC.

The sample holds one count of this clonotype. V gene TRBV15 combines with J gene TRBJ1-2, with a possible D match to TRBD1 (5 bases). The germline gives CDR1 LNHNV, CDR2 YYDKDF (reference sequence). V lost 1 base and J 3 bases, leaving 9 bases between the germline ends. CDR3 length: 14 amino acids. The CDR3 DNA is TGTGCCACCAGCAGAGGACGGGGGGACTATGGCTACACCTTC. Encoded protein: CATSRGRGDYGYTF.

The chain combines TRBV6-1 with TRBJ2-5, with D perhaps matching TRBD1 or TRBD2 (6 bases each). The CDR3 contains 17 residues. The V end lost 2 bases, the J end lost 5 bases, and 21 bases lay between the germline ends. The germline gives CDR1 MNHNS, CDR2 SASEGT. CDR3 coding DNA: TGTGCCAGCAGTGAACAAGTTCGGGGGCCTAAACGGGAGACCCAGTACTTC. Translation gives CASSEQVRGPKRETQYF.

J is TRBJ2-5 and V is TRBV20-1, with a tentative D call TRBD1 (5 bases). CDR1 is DFQATT and CDR2 is SNEGSKA in the germline V gene (reference sequence). This CDR3 has 15 residues. Between the trimmed V and J ends, which lost 0 bases and 11 bases, there was a span of 22 bases. This CDR3 is CSARDNRLWGNEQYF. The CDR3 coding sequence is TGCAGTGCTAGAGATAACCGGTTGTGGGGCAATGAGCAGTACTTC.

The chain links TRBV5-4 to TRBJ2-3; D call uncertain. Germline assignment: CDR1 SGHNT and CDR2 YYREEE (reference sequence). The V end was cut by 0 bases, the J end by 2 bases, with 7 bases between. The CDR3 is 14 amino acids. CDR3 protein: CASSLARATDTQYF. The CDR3 nucleotides are TGTGCCAGCAGCTTGGCCCGGGCCACAGATACGCAGTATTTT.

This clonotype was counted ten times or more. V is TRBV5-6 and J is TRBJ1-6; D call uncertain. Germline loops: CDR1 SGHDT, CDR2 YYEEEE. Trimming took 1 base from V and 8 from J, leaving 10 bases between them. The CDR3 consists of 14 residues. The CDR3 bases are TGTGCCAGCAGCTTGCCAAGGACGGATTCACCCCTCCACTTT. Protein product: CASSLPRTDSPLHF.

The V call is TRBV4-1, the J call TRBJ2-7; no definite D call. Germline V gene lookup returns CDR1 MGHRA and CDR2 YSYEKL. Trimming took off 1 base at V and 3 bases at J, with 7 bases between the two ends. This CDR3 is built from 13 residues. CDR3 residues: CASSQVGYYEQYF. CDR3 nucleotides: TGCGCCAGCAGCCAAGTCGGCTACTACGAGCAGTACTTC.